This TCR beta chain appears in the sequencing data of a study of cytomegalovirus exposure and HLA in healthy donors. The approximately 120-subject validation cohort, separate from the 666-subject first cohort, included the donors. Sequenced by immunoSEQ multiplex PCR; TCRdb stores in-frame clones only, minus some. Found here are fewer than 150,000 clones, more than 85% of them singletons; the top ten hold 4.4%. This CDR3 is built from 13 residues. The V and J ends lost 6 bases and 2 bases respectively, with 11 bases between them. Germline CDR1 and CDR2: MNHNS and SASEGT. Concerning this clone itself: Its specificity is unknown.

Study-wide results and limits: Most TCR sequences were uncommon, yet certain public TCRs appeared in many donors. Three chains tied to CMV proved CMV antigen-specific in vitro.

What was sequenced was PBMCs. This receptor was identified in a man aged 18 to 30 in good health and CMV-seropositive. The chain is built from TRBV6-1 and TRBJ2-7, with a possible D match to TRBD2 (6 bases). The CDR3 coding sequence is TGTGCCAGCAGCTGGGACTGGGCCTACGAGCAGTACTTC. Its translation: CASSWDWAYEQYF.